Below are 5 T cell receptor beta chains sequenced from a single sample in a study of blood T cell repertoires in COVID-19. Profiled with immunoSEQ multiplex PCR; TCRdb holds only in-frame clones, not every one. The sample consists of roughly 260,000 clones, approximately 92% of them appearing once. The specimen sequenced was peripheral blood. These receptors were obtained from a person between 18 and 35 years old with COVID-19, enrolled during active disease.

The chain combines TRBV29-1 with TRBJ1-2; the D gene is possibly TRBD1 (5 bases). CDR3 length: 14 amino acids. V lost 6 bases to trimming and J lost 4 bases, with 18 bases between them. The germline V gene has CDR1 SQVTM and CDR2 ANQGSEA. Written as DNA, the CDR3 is TGCAGCGTGATCCGCCAGGGAAGTTTCTATGGCTACACCTTC. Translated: CSVIRQGSFYGYTF.

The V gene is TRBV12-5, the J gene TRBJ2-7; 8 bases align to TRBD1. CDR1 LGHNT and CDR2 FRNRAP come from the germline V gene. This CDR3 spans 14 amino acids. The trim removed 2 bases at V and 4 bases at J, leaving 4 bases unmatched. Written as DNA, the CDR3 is TGTGCTAGTGGTTTGCCTCAGGGGGCGTACGAGCAGTACTTC. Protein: CASGLPQGAYEQYF.

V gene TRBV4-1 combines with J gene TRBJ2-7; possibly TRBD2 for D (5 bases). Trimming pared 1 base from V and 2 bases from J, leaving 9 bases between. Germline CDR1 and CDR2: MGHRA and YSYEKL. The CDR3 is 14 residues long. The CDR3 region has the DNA TGCGCCAGCAGCCAAGGACCGAGGGCCTACGAGCAGTACTTC. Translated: CASSQGPRAYEQYF.

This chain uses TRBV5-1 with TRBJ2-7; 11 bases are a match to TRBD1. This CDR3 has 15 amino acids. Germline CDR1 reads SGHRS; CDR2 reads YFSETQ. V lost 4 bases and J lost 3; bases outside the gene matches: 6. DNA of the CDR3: TGCGCCAGCAGCCTAGACGGGACAGGGGGCTACGAGCAGTACTTC. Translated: CASSLDGTGGYEQYF.

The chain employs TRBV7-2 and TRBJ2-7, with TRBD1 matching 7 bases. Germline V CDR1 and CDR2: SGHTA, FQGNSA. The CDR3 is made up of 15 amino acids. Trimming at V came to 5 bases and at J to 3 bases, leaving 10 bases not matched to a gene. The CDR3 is CASSPRQGSVYEQYF. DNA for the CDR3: TGTGCCAGCAGCCCCCGACAGGGATCGGTCTACGAGCAGTACTTC.